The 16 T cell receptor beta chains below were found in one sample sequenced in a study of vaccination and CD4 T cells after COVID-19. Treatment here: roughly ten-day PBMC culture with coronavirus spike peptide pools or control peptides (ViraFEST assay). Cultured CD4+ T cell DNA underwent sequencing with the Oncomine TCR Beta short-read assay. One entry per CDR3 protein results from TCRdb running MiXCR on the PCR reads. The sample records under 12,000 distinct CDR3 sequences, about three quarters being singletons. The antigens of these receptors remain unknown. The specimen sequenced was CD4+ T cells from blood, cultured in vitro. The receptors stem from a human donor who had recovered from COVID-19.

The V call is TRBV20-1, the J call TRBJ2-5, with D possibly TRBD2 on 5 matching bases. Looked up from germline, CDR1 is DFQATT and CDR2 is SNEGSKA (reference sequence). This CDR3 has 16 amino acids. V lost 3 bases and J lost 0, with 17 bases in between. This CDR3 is CSASRGGRTYQETQYF. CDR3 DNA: TGCAGTGCTAGTCGAGGCGGGCGGACGTACCAAGAGACCCAGTACTTC.

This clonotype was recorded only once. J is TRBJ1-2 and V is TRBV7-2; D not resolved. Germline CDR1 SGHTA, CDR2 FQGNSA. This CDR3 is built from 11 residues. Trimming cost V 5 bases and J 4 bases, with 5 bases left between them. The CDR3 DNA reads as TGTGCCAGCAGCCAATCCTATGGCTACACCTTC. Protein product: CASSQSYGYTF. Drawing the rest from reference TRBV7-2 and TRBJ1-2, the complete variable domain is GAGVSQSPSNKVTEKGKDVELRCDPISGHTALYWYRQSLGQGLEFLIYFQGNSAPDKSGLPSDRFSAERTGGSVSTLTIQRTQQEDSAVYLCASSQSYGYTFGSGTRLTVV.

CDR3: CATSETGTGGRQPQHF. The CDR3 DNA sequence: TGTGCCACCAGTGAAACCGGGACAGGGGGAAGACAGCCCCAGCATTTT. V gene TRBV24-1 combines with J gene TRBJ1-5; 11 bases align to TRBD1. The J segment lost 7 bases and the V segment lost 4 bases, leaving 8 bases of the junction unmatched. CDR1 is KGHDR and CDR2 is SFDVKD in the germline V gene. The CDR3 has 16 amino acids.

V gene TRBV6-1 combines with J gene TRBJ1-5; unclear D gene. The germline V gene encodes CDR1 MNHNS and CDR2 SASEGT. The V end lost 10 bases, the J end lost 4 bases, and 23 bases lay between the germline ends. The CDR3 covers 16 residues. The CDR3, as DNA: TGTGCCACTTCCTCCGGCCCAGCTTTTACAAATCAGCCCCAGCATTTT. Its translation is CATSSGPAFTNQPQHF.

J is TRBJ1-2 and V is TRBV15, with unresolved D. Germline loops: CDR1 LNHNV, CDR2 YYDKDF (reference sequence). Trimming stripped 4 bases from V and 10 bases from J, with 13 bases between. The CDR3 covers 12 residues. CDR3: CATSKQEEPYTF. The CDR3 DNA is TGTGCCACCAGCAAACAAGAGGAACCCTACACCTTC.

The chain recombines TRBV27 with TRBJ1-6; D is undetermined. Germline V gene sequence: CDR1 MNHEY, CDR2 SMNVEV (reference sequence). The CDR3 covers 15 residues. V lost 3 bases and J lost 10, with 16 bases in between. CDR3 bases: TGTGCCAGCAGTTTGGACCTTGGGCCGTCCTCACCCCTCCACTTT. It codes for CASSLDLGPSSPLHF.

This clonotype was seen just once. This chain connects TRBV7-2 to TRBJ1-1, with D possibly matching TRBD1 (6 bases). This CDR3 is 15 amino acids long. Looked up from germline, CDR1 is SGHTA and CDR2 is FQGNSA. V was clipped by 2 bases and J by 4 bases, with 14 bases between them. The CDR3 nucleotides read TGTGCCAGCAGCTTATCCGGGGAGGGGGTCACTGAAGCTTTCTTT. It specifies CASSLSGEGVTEAFF.

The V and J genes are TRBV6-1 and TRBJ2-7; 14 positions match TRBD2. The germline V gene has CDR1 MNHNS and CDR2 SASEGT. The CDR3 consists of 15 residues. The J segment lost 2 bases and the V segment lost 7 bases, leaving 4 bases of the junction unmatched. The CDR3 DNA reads TGTGCCAGCATTGGGACTAGCGGGGGCACCTACGAGCAGTACTTC. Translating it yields CASIGTSGGTYEQYF.

CDR3 residues: CASSAGRSSYEQYF. The DNA for the CDR3 is TGTGCCAGCAGTGCCGGGAGGAGCTCCTACGAGCAGTACTTC. The chain employs TRBV27 and TRBJ2-7, with 7 bases aligning to TRBD2. Looked up from germline, CDR1 is MNHEY and CDR2 is SMNVEV (reference sequence). The CDR3 runs to 14 residues. V was pared by 5 bases and J by 0 bases, with 4 bases of the junction left unmatched.

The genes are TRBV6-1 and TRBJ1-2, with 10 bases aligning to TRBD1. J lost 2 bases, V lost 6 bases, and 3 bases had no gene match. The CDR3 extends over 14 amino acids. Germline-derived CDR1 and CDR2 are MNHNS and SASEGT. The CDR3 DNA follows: TGTGCCAGCAGGGGGACAGGGGAAAACTATGGCTACACCTTC. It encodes CASRGTGENYGYTF.

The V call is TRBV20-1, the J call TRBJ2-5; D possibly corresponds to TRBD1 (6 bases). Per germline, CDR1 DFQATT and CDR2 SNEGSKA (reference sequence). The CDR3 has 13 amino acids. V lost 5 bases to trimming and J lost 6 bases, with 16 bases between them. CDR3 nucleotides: TGCAGTGCTCGGGTAGGGGGAGCGAAGACCCAGTACTTC. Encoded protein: CSARVGGAKTQYF.

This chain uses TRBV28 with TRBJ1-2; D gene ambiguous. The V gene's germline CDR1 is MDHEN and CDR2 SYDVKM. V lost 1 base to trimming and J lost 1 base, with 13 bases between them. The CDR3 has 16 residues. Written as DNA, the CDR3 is TGTGCCAGCAGTTTATTGACGGGTGGGGATAACTATGGCTACACCTTC. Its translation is CASSLLTGGDNYGYTF.

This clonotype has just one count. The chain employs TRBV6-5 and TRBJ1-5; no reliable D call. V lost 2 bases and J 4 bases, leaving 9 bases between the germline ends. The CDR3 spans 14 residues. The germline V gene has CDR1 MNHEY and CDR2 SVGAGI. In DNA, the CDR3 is TGTGCCAGCAGTTACGGAGGCAGAAATCAGCCCCAGCATTTT. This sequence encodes CASSYGGRNQPQHF.

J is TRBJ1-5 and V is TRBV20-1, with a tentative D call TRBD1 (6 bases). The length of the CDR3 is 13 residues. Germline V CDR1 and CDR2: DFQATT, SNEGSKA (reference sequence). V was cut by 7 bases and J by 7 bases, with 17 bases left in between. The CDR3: CSVGQGFRQPQHF. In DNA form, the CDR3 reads TGCAGTGTTGGCCAGGGGTTTAGGCAGCCCCAGCATTTT.

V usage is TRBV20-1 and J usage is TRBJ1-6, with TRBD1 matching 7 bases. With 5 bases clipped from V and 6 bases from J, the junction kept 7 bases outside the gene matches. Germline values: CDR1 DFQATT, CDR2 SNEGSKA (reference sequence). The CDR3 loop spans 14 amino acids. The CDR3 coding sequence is TGCAGTGCTCGACAGGGAGGTAGTAATTCACCCCTCCACTTT. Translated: CSARQGGSNSPLHF.

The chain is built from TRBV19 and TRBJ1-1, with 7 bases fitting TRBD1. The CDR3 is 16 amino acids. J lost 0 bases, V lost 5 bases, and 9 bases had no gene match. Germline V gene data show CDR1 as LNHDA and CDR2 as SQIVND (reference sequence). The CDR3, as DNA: TGTGCCAGTAGTTCGTACCCCGGACAGGTGAACACTGAAGCTTTCTTT. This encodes CASSSYPGQVNTEAFF.